This T cell receptor (beta chain) emerged from a study of shared clonotypes between healthy human individuals. This CDR3 is built from 14 residues. Germline V gene data show CDR1 as SGHDN and CDR2 as FVKESK. The ends were cut back, 2 bases at V and 2 bases at J, with 10 bases in the middle. The table came from immunoSEQ multiplex PCR; TCRdb's copy has only in-frame clones and leaves some out. The data hold around 2,000,000 clones, with around 96% observed a single time. Overall study results and limits: Four donors shared approximately 5% of their naive CD4 clonotypes.

About this clone itself: The antigen remains undetermined.

Naive CD8 cells were CD45RO-negative, positively selected for CCR7, excluding terminally differentiated effector memory CD45RA+ cells. The sample comprised naive CD8+ T cells sorted from blood. This TCR came from a man younger than 35 in good health. The V and J genes are TRBV14 and TRBJ2-7; no firm D call. The CDR3, as DNA: TGTGCCAGCAGCCAACCCGGGTCCACCTACGAGCAGTACTTC. Translation: CASSQPGSTYEQYF.